This entry lists 22 T cell receptor beta chains sequenced from one sample in a study of PD-1 blockade in classical Hodgkin lymphoma. Repertoires were generated with immunoSEQ multiplex PCR, while TCRdb's copy carries only in-frame clones and drops some. The sample carries fewer than 30,000 clones, under 90% recorded once. Time point described: cycle 4 day 1 (C4D1), after more than 5 weeks of nivolumab. Patients all relapsed after autologous stem cell transplantation, and there was variation in brentuximab vedotin exposure. Material: peripheral blood mononuclear cells (PBMCs), obtained before the fourth cycle of nivolumab. The receptor set was obtained from a human donor with classical Hodgkin lymphoma.

This clone has just a few counts. The gene calls are TRBV5-8 and TRBJ2-5; 7 nucleotides align to TRBD2. The CDR3 loop spans 14 amino acids. V shed 4 bases, J shed 5 bases, and the junction held 8 bases outside the gene matches. CDR1 is SGHTS, CDR2 YDEGEE, per germline. The CDR3 DNA reads TGTGCCAGCAGCCCCCGAGCCGGGGGGGAGACCCAGTACTTC. This encodes CASSPRAGGETQYF.

The chain couples TRBV6-6 to TRBJ1-1; the match to TRBD1 covers 7 bases. The length of the CDR3 is 14 residues. V dropped 5 bases and J dropped 7; count of bases not matched to a gene: 10. Germline V CDR1 and CDR2: MNHNY, SVGAGI (reference sequence). The CDR3 region is CASSPTGWHDEAFF. In nucleotides, the CDR3 is TGTGCCAGCAGTCCGACAGGGTGGCATGATGAAGCTTTCTTT.

The sample holds one count of this clone. The V call is TRBV5-4, the J call TRBJ1-5; no clear D. Trimming took off 0 bases at V and 0 bases at J, with 10 bases between the two ends. CDR1 SGHNT and CDR2 YYREEE come from the germline V gene (reference sequence). The CDR3 extends over 16 amino acids. The CDR3 protein is CASSLGGPDSNQPQHF. CDR3 DNA sequence: TGTGCCAGCAGCTTGGGTGGACCTGATAGCAATCAGCCCCAGCATTTT.

The chain is built from TRBV18 and TRBJ2-1, with D perhaps TRBD1 or TRBD2 (7 bases each). This CDR3 is 16 amino acids long. V lost 8 bases, J lost 4 bases, and 21 bases lay in between. Germline CDR1 is KGHSH and CDR2 is LQKENI. CDR3 in DNA: TGTGCCAGCCAGGGGGAAGCGCGGGGGAGGTACAATGAGCAGTTCTTC. Its protein product is CASQGEARGRYNEQFF.

The V call is TRBV7-9, the J call TRBJ2-5; D tentatively reads TRBD1 or TRBD2 (5 bases each). The J call is doubtful: the DNA matches TRBJ2-7 better. The CDR3 length is 14 residues. CDR1 and CDR2 from the germline V gene are SEHNR and FQNEAQ (reference sequence). Here the CDR3 reads CASSHLGGPHEQYF. In nucleotides, the CDR3 is TGTGCCAGCAGCCACCTTGGGGGTCCCCACGAGCAGTACTTC.

This clone was recorded a few times. V is TRBV2 and J is TRBJ1-2; TRBD1 matches at 7 bases. Losses at the gene ends were 6 bases for V and 2 bases for J; bases not matched to a gene: 3. CDR3 length: 13 residues. From germline, CDR1 is SNHLY and CDR2 FYNNEI. For the CDR3, the DNA is TGTGCCAGCAGCCAGACAGGGAACTATGGCTACACCTTC. It yields the protein CASSQTGNYGYTF.

The sample holds one count of this clone. V is TRBV9 and J is TRBJ2-2, with 8 nucleotides matching TRBD2. Trimming cost V 4 bases and J 6 bases; bases outside gene matches: 11. This CDR3 comprises 16 residues. From germline, CDR1 is SGDLS and CDR2 YYNGEE. CDR3 loop: CASSLGSGSVAGELFF. CDR3 nucleotide sequence: TGTGCCAGCAGCCTAGGGAGCGGGAGTGTCGCCGGGGAGCTGTTTTTT.

In this sample, this clone turned up once. This rearrangement joins TRBV2 to TRBJ1-1, with D unresolved. The V gene's germline CDR1 is SNHLY and CDR2 FYNNEI. V lost 7 bases, J lost 6 bases, and 15 bases lay in between. The CDR3 runs to 13 residues. CDR3 sequence: CASKTGVSPEAFF. CDR3 nucleotide sequence: TGTGCCAGCAAAACCGGGGTGAGTCCTGAAGCTTTCTTT.

This rearrangement joins TRBV7-8 to TRBJ2-1; TRBD1 is a possible D gene (5 bases). V was clipped by 2 bases and J by 10 bases, with 18 bases between them. Per germline, CDR1 SGHVS and CDR2 FQNEAQ. The CDR3 contains 15 residues. CDR3 sequence: CASSLLGREHREQFF. CDR3 sequence (DNA): TGTGCCAGCAGCTTATTGGGCAGGGAACATCGCGAGCAGTTCTTC.

The chain is built from TRBV7-3 and TRBJ2-1, with D unresolved. In germline, CDR1 is SGHTA, CDR2 FQGTGA. The CDR3 totals 13 residues. Deletions cut 8 bases from V and 5 bases from J, with 13 bases between. In nucleotides, the CDR3 is TGTGCCAGCGCGGCTAGTTGGGACAATGAGCAGTTCTTC. As protein: CASAASWDNEQFF.

The chain joins TRBV9 to TRBJ2-7, with D possibly being TRBD1 or TRBD2 (5 bases each). The ends were cut back, 2 bases at V and 0 bases at J, with 9 bases in the middle. CDR1 is SGDLS, CDR2 YYNGEE, per germline. The CDR3 extends over 14 amino acids. The CDR3 sequence: CASSVEGNSYEQYF. For the CDR3, the DNA is TGTGCCAGCAGCGTTGAGGGGAACTCCTACGAGCAGTACTTC.

The V gene is TRBV7-9, the J gene TRBJ1-2; D possibly corresponds to TRBD1 (5 bases). In germline, CDR1 is SEHNR, CDR2 FQNEAQ (reference sequence). The CDR3 has 13 amino acids. The V end was cut by 5 bases, the J end by 6 bases, with 13 bases between. The CDR3 reads CASSPSGGDGYTF. In DNA, the CDR3 is TGTGCCAGCAGCCCTTCGGGGGGGGATGGCTACACCTTC. The full variable domain, with the rest looked up from reference TRBV7-9 and TRBJ1-2, is DTGVSQNPRHKITKRGQNVTFRCDPISEHNRLYWYRQTLGQGPEFLTYFQNEAQLEKSRLLSDRFSAERPKGSFSTLEIQRTEQGDSAMYLCASSPSGGDGYTFGSGTRLTVV.

The J gene is TRBJ2-3, the V gene TRBV7-2; D is unclear. The ends were cut back, 4 bases at V and 3 bases at J, with 8 bases in the middle. The CDR3 is made up of 13 amino acids. Germline CDR1 SGHTA, CDR2 FQGNSA. CDR3 protein: CASSSSWTDTQYF. CDR3 nucleotide sequence: TGTGCCAGCAGCTCTAGTTGGACAGATACGCAGTATTTT. The full variable domain, completed using reference TRBV7-2 and TRBJ2-3, is GAGVSQSPSNKVTEKGKDVELRCDPISGHTALYWYRQSLGQGLEFLIYFQGNSAPDKSGLPSDRFSAERTGGSVSTLTIQRTQQEDSAVYLCASSSSWTDTQYFGPGTRLTVL.

This rearrangement joins TRBV14 to TRBJ2-7; D is undetermined. Germline V lookup: CDR1 SGHDN, CDR2 FVKESK. V lost 4 bases, J lost 1 base, and 14 bases lay in between. This CDR3 comprises 15 residues. The CDR3 sequence: CASSRPGISSYEQYF. As DNA, the CDR3 is TGTGCCAGCAGCCGTCCCGGAATATCATCCTACGAGCAGTACTTC.

The chain couples TRBV7-2 to TRBJ1-2; D ambiguous. CDR3 length equals 17 residues. Trimming took off 1 base at V and 5 bases at J, with 20 bases between the two ends. Germline lookup yields CDR1 SGHTA and CDR2 FQGNSA. The CDR3 here is CASSLDGVTLPRYGYTF. The CDR3 bases are TGTGCCAGCAGCTTAGATGGGGTAACCCTTCCTAGGTATGGCTACACCTTC.

V gene TRBV20-1 combines with J gene TRBJ2-7, with 12 bases identical to TRBD2. Germline CDR1 reads DFQATT; CDR2 reads SNEGSKA (reference sequence). V lost 8 bases and J lost 7; bases outside the gene matches: 3. CDR3 size: 11 residues. Here the CDR3 reads CSLAGGVEQYF. The CDR3 nucleotides read TGCAGTCTAGCGGGAGGGGTTGAGCAGTACTTC.

This clone occurred a few times. This chain links TRBV7-6 with TRBJ1-1; the D is unclear. The CDR3 loop spans 11 amino acids. Germline V lookup: CDR1 SGHVS, CDR2 FNYEAQ. Deletions cut 5 bases from V and 5 bases from J, with 6 bases between. The CDR3 sequence is CASSARTEAFF. The CDR3 bases are TGTGCCAGCAGCGCCCGGACTGAAGCTTTCTTT.

V and J are TRBV5-4 and TRBJ2-5; no clear D gene. This CDR3 comprises 13 residues. Germline values: CDR1 SGHNT, CDR2 YYREEE (reference sequence). V lost 4 bases and J lost 3, with 10 bases in between. This CDR3 is CASSQHREETQYF. The CDR3 bases are TGTGCCAGCAGCCAGCATAGAGAAGAGACCCAGTACTTC.

In its sample, this clone was seen a few times. The V and J genes are TRBV5-1 and TRBJ2-1, with 12 bases aligning to TRBD2. The CDR3 is made up of 16 amino acids. The germline V gene encodes CDR1 SGHRS and CDR2 YFSETQ. The ends lost 2 bases at V and 2 bases at J; junction bases unmatched: 2. The CDR3 is CASSFWTSGAYNEQFF. The CDR3 coding sequence is TGCGCCAGCAGCTTCTGGACTAGCGGGGCCTACAATGAGCAGTTCTTC.

The chain combines TRBV5-6 with TRBJ1-1; 8 positions agree with TRBD1. The CDR3 runs to 13 residues. J lost 10 bases, V lost 2 bases, and 7 bases had no gene match. The germline gives CDR1 SGHDT, CDR2 YYEEEE. The CDR3 bases are TGTGCCAGCAGCTTAGACAGGGGCGGAGGAGCTTTCTTT. The encoded protein is CASSLDRGGGAFF.

V and J are TRBV4-1 and TRBJ2-7; 12 nucleotides line up with TRBD2. Germline CDR1 reads MGHRA; CDR2 reads YSYEKL. The CDR3 has 16 amino acids. After removal of 1 base from V and 4 bases from J, the junction contained 5 bases not matched to a gene. In DNA, the CDR3 is TGCGCCAGCAGCCAAGTGCCTAGCGGGGGGGAGTACGAGCAGTACTTC. This gives the protein CASSQVPSGGEYEQYF.

The chain links TRBV30 to TRBJ1-2, with D uncertain. The V and J ends lost 1 base and 3 bases respectively, with 12 bases between them. Germline V gives CDR1 GTSNPN, CDR2 SVGIG (reference sequence). The CDR3 loop spans 14 amino acids. The CDR3 here is CAWSAGLRDYGYTF. Here the CDR3 DNA reads TGTGCCTGGAGTGCGGGGTTACGGGACTATGGCTACACCTTC.